This T cell receptor (beta chain) was identified in a study of quantifying T cell responses using KT2 cells. Study-wide context: RNA was reverse transcribed with TCR alpha and beta constant-region primers.

Study observations and caveats: Very high KT2 spike-in numbers caused saturation in KT2 sequence detection.

Germline assignment: CDR1 MNHEY and CDR2 SVGAGI. CDR3 length: 18 residues. Trimming left V 4 bases short and J 0 bases short, with 20 bases between. This clonotype was observed many times. Antigen: not known. A single-stranded UMI oligo with SP2 sequence was ligated to cDNA 3' ends. First-round PCR used approximately 4 cycles and beta primers RC1.1 and RC1.2 covering TRBC1 and TRBC2. One entry per CDR3 protein results from TCRdb running MiXCR on the UMI-ligation and nested PCR reads. The sample consists of approximately 43,000 distinct CDR3 sequences, about 15% of them appearing once. Unfractionated PBMC were spiked with known numbers of KT2 clone cells.

This rearrangement joins TRBV6-5 to TRBJ2-3; D unresolved. This TCR was sampled from a human donor. Source material: PBMCs spiked with cells of the T cell clone KT2. CDR3 in DNA: TGTGCCAGCAGTTCCGACACGCGATTCACTCCGAGCACAGATACGCAGTATTTT. This codes for CASSSDTRFTPSTDTQYF.